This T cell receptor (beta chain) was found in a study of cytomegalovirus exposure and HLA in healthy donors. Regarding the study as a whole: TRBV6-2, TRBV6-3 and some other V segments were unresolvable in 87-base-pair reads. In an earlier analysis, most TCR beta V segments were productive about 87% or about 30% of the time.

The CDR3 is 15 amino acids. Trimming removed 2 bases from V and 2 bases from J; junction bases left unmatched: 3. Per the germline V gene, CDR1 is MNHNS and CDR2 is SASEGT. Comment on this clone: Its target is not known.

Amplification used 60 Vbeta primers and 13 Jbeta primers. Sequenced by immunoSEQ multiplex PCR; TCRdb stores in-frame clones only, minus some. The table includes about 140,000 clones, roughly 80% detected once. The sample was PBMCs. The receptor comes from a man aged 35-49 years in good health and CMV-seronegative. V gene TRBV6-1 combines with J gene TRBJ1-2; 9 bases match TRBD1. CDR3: CASSERTGANYGYTF. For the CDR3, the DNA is TGTGCCAGCAGTGAACGGACAGGGGCAAACTATGGCTACACCTTC.